The clone carrying this T cell receptor beta chain appeared many times. This entry is derived from a study of neurological immune-mediated disorders. Study in general: In a group of 34 multiple sclerosis patients, 31 had the relapsing-remitting type and 3 had the secondary progressive type.

The unsorted libraries had their origin in 2 million PBMCs stored at -80 C. The cDNA was generated through 5'RACE incorporating 10-nucleotide random UMIs. TCRdb passed the 5' RACE reads through MiXCR, listing each CDR3 protein once. The sample shows 70,000 or so distinct CDR3 sequences, around 5.2% of them seen only once. The CDR3 loop spans 15 amino acids. V lost 5 bases to trimming and J lost 4 bases; unmatched junction nucleotides: 8. The V gene's germline CDR1 is SGHRS and CDR2 YFSETQ. The chain carries TRBV5-1 and TRBJ1-2; 10 positions agree with TRBD1. Input material: PBMCs. The sequence derives from a woman in her twenties or thirties with multiple sclerosis. The CDR3 bases are TGCGCCAGCAGTCCAAGACAGGGGGCCATCTATGGCTACACCTTC. Its protein product is CASSPRQGAIYGYTF.